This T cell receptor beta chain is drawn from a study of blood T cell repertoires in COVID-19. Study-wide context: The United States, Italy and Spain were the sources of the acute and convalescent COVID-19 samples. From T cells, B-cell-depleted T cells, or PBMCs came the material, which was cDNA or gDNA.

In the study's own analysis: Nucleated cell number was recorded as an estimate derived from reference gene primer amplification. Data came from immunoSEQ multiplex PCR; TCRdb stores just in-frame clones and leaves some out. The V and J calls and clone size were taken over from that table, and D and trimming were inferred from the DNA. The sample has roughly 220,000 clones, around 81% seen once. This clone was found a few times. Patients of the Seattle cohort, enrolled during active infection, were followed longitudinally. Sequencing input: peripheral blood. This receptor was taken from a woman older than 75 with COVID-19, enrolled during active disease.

CDR3 bases: TGCGCCAGCAGCCAACAAAGTAGCGGGGCAGGGCAAGGCTACACCTTC. It yields the protein CASSQQSSGAGQGYTF. The gene calls are TRBV4-1 and TRBJ1-2, with D possibly matching TRBD1 (5 bases). The germline CDR1 and CDR2 sequences are MGHRA and YSYEKL. Deletions cut 2 bases from V and 8 bases from J, with 21 bases between. The length of the CDR3 is 16 residues.